Presented here are 15 T cell receptor beta chains from one specimen sequenced in a study of cytomegalovirus exposure and HLA in healthy donors. The PCR had 60 Vbeta and 13 Jbeta primers. Produced via immunoSEQ multiplex PCR; TCRdb's table is partial and in-frame only. With about 130,000 clones in the sample, the ten largest clones hold over 1.5%. The sample comprised PBMCs. The source of these receptors is a woman aged 40 to 50 in good health and CMV-seropositive.

The chain couples TRBV4-3 to TRBJ2-3, with D uncertain. Germline CDR1 LGHNA, CDR2 YSLEER. The ends were cut back, 3 bases at V and 0 bases at J, with 13 bases in the middle. The CDR3 sequence is 16 residues long. The CDR3, as DNA: TGCGCCAGCAGCCATGAGCACAGTTCTAGCACAGATACGCAGTATTTT. It translates to CASSHEHSSSTDTQYF.

This CDR3 is CASTSGCGTGQQETQYF. The CDR3 nucleotides read TGTGCCAGCACCTCGGGGTGCGGGACAGGGCAACAAGAGACCCAGTACTTC. The chain combines TRBV7-7 with TRBJ2-5; 9 bases map to TRBD1. The CDR3 runs to 17 residues. The germline V gene encodes CDR1 SSHAT and CDR2 FNYEAQ (reference sequence). V gave up 7 bases and J gave up 2 bases; unmatched junction bases: 14. Supplemented by reference TRBV7-7 and TRBJ2-5, the full variable domain reads GAGVSQSPRYKVTKRGQDVTLRCDPISSHATLYWYQQALGQGPEFLTYFNYEAQPDKSGLPSDRFSAERPEGSISTLTIQRTEQRDSAMYRCASTSGCGTGQQETQYFGPGTRLLVL.

The rearrangement uses TRBV9 and TRBJ2-3; 9 bases map to TRBD2. This CDR3 contains 18 residues. Trimming at V came to 0 bases and at J to 2 bases, leaving 10 bases not matched to a gene. Germline CDR1 and CDR2: SGDLS and YYNGEE. CDR3 loop: CASSVATSGRSTTDTQYF. The CDR3 DNA reads as TGTGCCAGCAGCGTAGCTACGAGCGGGAGGAGCACCACAGATACGCAGTATTTT.

This chain links TRBV30 with TRBJ2-7, with 12 bases fitting TRBD1. V was clipped by 2 bases and J by 6 bases; unmatched bases: 5. The CDR3 has 14 amino acids. Germline V gives CDR1 GTSNPN, CDR2 SVGIG (reference sequence). CDR3 nucleotides: TGTGCCTGGAGTCGGGGACAGGGGGCGTTCGAGCAGTACTTC. It is translated as CAWSRGQGAFEQYF.

The CDR3 loop reads CACRGYGAGELFF. Here the CDR3 DNA reads TGTGCCTGCCGGGGGTATGGGGCCGGGGAGCTGTTTTTT. The V call is TRBV30, the J call TRBJ2-2; perhaps TRBD2 as D (6 bases). Looked up from germline, CDR1 is GTSNPN and CDR2 is SVGIG (reference sequence). This CDR3 region has 13 residues. V lost 6 bases and J lost 6, with 14 bases in between.

The chain is built from TRBV14 and TRBJ2-3, with 8 bases that match TRBD1. CDR3 length equals 16 residues. With V trimmed by 1 base and J by 2 bases, 5 bases remained unmatched. CDR1 is SGHDN and CDR2 is FVKESK in the germline V gene. The CDR3 DNA is TGTGCCAGCAGCCAAGGGCAGGGGGCACCCACAGATACGCAGTATTTT. Translation: CASSQGQGAPTDTQYF.

V is TRBV9 and J is TRBJ2-5; 9 bases are shared with TRBD2. V trimming: 2 bases; J trimming: 5 bases; junction bases outside the gene matches: 7. The CDR3 is 15 residues long. Germline V CDR1 and CDR2: SGDLS, YYNGEE. In nucleotides, the CDR3 is TGTGCCAGCAGCGTTGGACTAGCGAATCATGAGACCCAGTACTTC. The encoded protein is CASSVGLANHETQYF.

The chain uses TRBV28 and TRBJ2-2; the match to TRBD2 covers 13 bases. CDR1 is MDHEN, CDR2 SYDVKM, per germline. The J segment lost 5 bases and the V segment lost 5 bases, leaving 8 bases of the junction unmatched. CDR3 length: 17 amino acids. The CDR3 here is CASSITSGRAGTGELFF. The CDR3 coding sequence is TGTGCCAGCAGTATTACTAGCGGGAGGGCCGGGACCGGGGAGCTGTTTTTT.

The chain links TRBV7-2 to TRBJ2-7; D not certain. The CDR3 is 11 amino acids. V lost 6 bases and J lost 2, with 5 bases in between. Germline assignment: CDR1 SGHTA and CDR2 FQGNSA. The CDR3 DNA reads as TGTGCCAGCAGTCGAGCCTACGAGCAGTACTTC. As protein: CASSRAYEQYF. Looking up the rest from reference TRBV7-2 and TRBJ2-7 gives the full variable domain: GAGVSQSPSNKVTEKGKDVELRCDPISGHTALYWYRQSLGQGLEFLIYFQGNSAPDKSGLPSDRFSAERTGGSVSTLTIQRTQQEDSAVYLCASSRAYEQYFGPGTRLTVT.

V usage is TRBV19 and J usage is TRBJ1-2; weak D call: TRBD1 (6 bases). Germline CDR1 is LNHDA and CDR2 is SQIVND (reference sequence). V gave up 7 bases and J gave up 4 bases, with 25 bases separating them. The CDR3 is 17 amino acids. Here the CDR3 reads CASTSPGRGQSGYGYTF. In DNA, the CDR3 is TGTGCCAGTACCTCCCCGGGCAGGGGTCAAAGTGGCTATGGCTACACCTTC.

The genes are TRBV7-3 and TRBJ2-1; TRBD2 is a possible D gene (6 bases). V gave up 0 bases and J gave up 6 bases, with 9 bases separating them. This CDR3 comprises 14 residues. Germline CDR1 is SGHTA and CDR2 is FQGTGA. In nucleotides, the CDR3 is TGTGCCAGCAGCTTAACGGGACTGGCCAATGAGCAGTTCTTC. It encodes CASSLTGLANEQFF.

The chain combines TRBV5-1 with TRBJ1-2; TRBD1 agrees at 9 bases. CDR1 SGHRS and CDR2 YFSETQ come from the germline V gene. The CDR3 totals 14 residues. The V segment lost 6 bases and the J segment 4 bases; nucleotides outside the gene matches: 7. DNA for the CDR3: TGCGCCAGCACCGCCACAGGGGGCGTCTATGGCTACACCTTC. It is translated as CASTATGGVYGYTF.

The rearrangement links TRBV9 to TRBJ1-5; D gene ambiguous. Deletions cut 0 bases from V and 5 bases from J, with 12 bases between. There are 15 residues in the CDR3. CDR1 and CDR2 (germline): SGDLS, YYNGEE. The CDR3 region has the DNA TGTGCCAGCAGCGTAGGTAGTACCGGAGATCAGCCCCAGCATTTT. It specifies CASSVGSTGDQPQHF.

The rearrangement uses TRBV4-1 and TRBJ2-7; TRBD1 matches at 9 bases. With 4 bases clipped from V and 2 bases from J, the junction kept 12 bases outside the gene matches. Per the germline V gene, CDR1 is MGHRA and CDR2 is YSYEKL. The CDR3 is 17 amino acids. Here the CDR3 reads CASSRRTGATLTYEQYF. CDR3 sequence (DNA): TGCGCCAGCAGCCGCCGGACAGGGGCGACCTTGACCTACGAGCAGTACTTC.

V gene TRBV9 combines with J gene TRBJ1-1; D call uncertain. Deletions cut 0 bases from V and 7 bases from J, with 10 bases between. Germline CDR1 SGDLS, CDR2 YYNGEE. CDR3 length: 13 residues. Here the CDR3 DNA reads TGTGCCAGCAGCGTAGCAGGTCACAATGAAGCTTTCTTT. This encodes CASSVAGHNEAFF.